The sequence of this T cell receptor beta chain was determined in a study of blood T cell repertoires in COVID-19 (dated by TCRdb to the early 2020s). Study-wide context: The collaborator samples originated in the United States, Italy and Spain and spanned the acute and convalescent phases of COVID-19. The material from the prospective study consisted of cDNA or gDNA derived from T cells, B-cell-depleted T cells, or PBMCs. Deeply sampled blood TCRbeta repertoires from subjects exposed to, actively infected with, or recovered from COVID-19 were included in the dataset. A freely available public database, intended as a resource for researchers studying the immune response to SARS-CoV-2, is where the repertoires were released. The samples were drawn from the first 160 participants of the ongoing ImmuneRACE study and from 1,254 subjects provided by 6 global collaborators. Sample metadata almost always included a de-identified subject ID, COVID-19 status, age in years and sex. Where HLA class I and class II types were available, the types were taken from metadata supplied by the sample provider, not from assay-based typing. Results the study describes overall, beyond this receptor: How much clinical and demographic metadata was included differed by source and by participant, and the metadata was provided uncurated.

Whole blood was collected in K2EDTA tubes by collaborating institutions according to the institutions' own protocols. Collaborator samples were shipped for TCRbeta analysis as frozen whole blood, isolated PBMCs, or DNA extracted from either sample type. TCRbeta CDR3 regions were amplified from genomic DNA using the immunoSEQ Assay, a bias-controlled multiplex PCR. As for the authors' bioinformatics: The number of nucleated cells in each sample was estimated from the amplification of reference gene primers within the assay. Sequence reads were collapsed and filtered to measure the absolute abundance of every unique TCRbeta CDR3 rearrangement. For each sample, productive Simpson clonality was calculated as the square root of Simpson's diversity index over productive rearrangements. In its TCRdb copy, this immuneACCESS table keeps in-frame sequences only and misses some clones. Where compared with another copy, unresolved V genes explain less than half of these, and the others have no known cause. The V and J calls and clone size are taken from that table; D and trimming were inferred from the DNA. The sample profile shows about 160,000 clones; about 88% of them were found once. In total, the top ten clones hold around 19% of the sample.

The CDR3 sequence holds 14 residues, the cysteine and phenylalanine included. The kept DNA is CDR3 alone, 42 bases in frame from the first base. V lost 6 bases and J lost 7 bases; the stretch between them is 18 bases long. According to the germline V gene (reference sequence), CDR1 reads LNHDA and CDR2 reads SQIVND. This clone appeared many times. Which antigen it targets is not known. No clone much larger than this one lies a single base away; base qualities are absent. What was sequenced was peripheral blood. The receptor chain draws on TRBV19 and TRBJ1-2; matching of 6 bases hints at TRBD1 as the D gene. This TCR was sampled from a woman of 80 years or more with acute or convalescent COVID-19. CDR3 sequence: CASRGGRGSRGYTF. The nucleotides are TGTGCCAGTAGGGGCGGCAGGGGTAGTCGTGGCTACACCTTC.